A selection of T cell receptor beta chains follows, all from one sample in a study of CD8 T cells in ankylosing spondylitis. TCRdb passed the 5' RACE reads through MiXCR, listing each CDR3 protein once. This repertoire shows about 240,000 distinct CDR3 sequences, over 8.5% found once; its top ten account for nearly 7%. Sequenced: blood, either unsorted or a sorted T cell fraction (not recorded which). The receptors originated from a male donor with ankylosing spondylitis or in good health (not recorded which). The CDR3 runs from the conserved cysteine through the conserved F or W. D genes are given only for firm matches. Part of the rows lack a size; the others show once, few, many or a class for expanded clones.

v_call	d_call	clone_size	j_call	cdr3_nt	cdr3_aa
TRBV29-1	-	many	TRBJ2-7	TGCAGCGTTACGACACCATCGCCCTACGAGCAGTACTTC	CSVTTPSPYEQYF
TRBV4-3	-	many	TRBJ1-2	TGCGCCAGCAGCCAAGGGAATTTTAACTATGGCTACACCTTC	CASSQGNFNYGYTF
TRBV19	TRBD2	few	TRBJ2-2	TGTGCCAGTAGTATAGCCCTAGCGGGACTAAACACCGGGGAGCTGTTTTTT	CASSIALAGLNTGELFF
TRBV20-1	-	few	TRBJ2-2	TGCAGTGCTAGAGTGCCCGGCGGCACCGGGGAGCTGTTTTTT	CSARVPGGTGELFF
TRBV10-3	-	many	TRBJ2-2	TGTGCCATCAGTGAGGGGGGAGTGGACACCGGGGAGCTGTTTTTT	CAISEGGVDTGELFF
TRBV10-3	-	-	TRBJ1-1	TGTGCCATCACCCTCGACAGGAACACTGAAGCTTTCTTT	CAITLDRNTEAFF
TRBV7-9	-	-	TRBJ2-1	TGTGCCAGCAGCTTAAGCTTCTCTGGCAATGAGCAGTTCTTC	CASSLSFSGNEQFF
TRBV4-3	TRBD2	many	TRBJ2-3	TGCGCCAGCAGCCAAGATGCTAGCGGGACCACAGATACGCAGTATTTT	CASSQDASGTTDTQYF
TRBV7-2	TRBD1	many	TRBJ2-1	TGTGCCAGCAGTCCCTCCGGGACAGGGTTGCACAATGAGCAGTTCTTC	CASSPSGTGLHNEQFF
TRBV6-5	-	many	TRBJ1-2	TGTGCCAGCAGTGAGGGAAACTATGGCTACACCTTC	CASSEGNYGYTF
TRBV7-2	-	few	TRBJ1-2	TGTGCCAGCAGCATCATCCATCGGACAGCAGATGGCTACACCTTC	CASSIIHRTADGYTF
TRBV12-3/TRBV12-4	TRBD1	many	TRBJ2-3	TGTGCCAGCAGTTCCCACAGGGGAGATACGCAGTATTTT	CASSSHRGDTQYF
TRBV20-1	-	-	TRBJ1-5	TGCAGTGCTAGAGATCGGGGGGCGGGTCAGCCCCAGCATTTT	CSARDRGAGQPQHF
TRBV5-4	-	-	TRBJ2-7	TGTGCCAGCAGCTTAAACGGCAAATACGAGCAGTACTTC	CASSLNGKYEQYF
TRBV20-1	-	many	TRBJ2-3	TGCAGTGCTCCTATCGGGTCGGAGCTTACAACGCAGTATTTT	CSAPIGSELTTQYF
TRBV12-3/TRBV12-4	-	many	TRBJ2-5	TGTGCCAGCAGTTTAGACACCTCGGGGACCCAGTACTTC	CASSLDTSGTQYF
TRBV4-1	-	many	TRBJ2-2	TGCGCCAGCAGCCGCCAGAACACCGGGGAGCTGTTTTTT	CASSRQNTGELFF
TRBV27	-	many	TRBJ2-2	TGTGCCAGCAGTCCCGCAGGCAGAGACACCGGGGAGCTGTTTTTT	CASSPAGRDTGELFF
TRBV10-3	TRBD2	-	TRBJ2-7	TGTGCCATCAGCGATCTGGGACTAAGGAGCTCCTACGAGCAGTACTTC	CAISDLGLRSSYEQYF
TRBV7-3	TRBD1	many	TRBJ2-7	TGTGCCAGCAGCTCTAGGGACAGGGGCGACGAGCAGTACTTC	CASSSRDRGDEQYF
TRBV12-3/TRBV12-4	TRBD2	-	TRBJ2-1	TGTGCCAGCAGTTTTGGGACTAGCGGTTCCTATGAGCAGTTCTTC	CASSFGTSGSYEQFF
TRBV12-3/TRBV12-4	TRBD1	many	TRBJ2-7	TGTGCCAGCAGTTCCACCGGGACAGGGTACGAGCAGTACTTC	CASSSTGTGYEQYF
TRBV12-3/TRBV12-4	-	many	TRBJ2-5	TGTGCCAGCAACTCCGGAGCCGCTCGTGAGACCCAGTACTTC	CASNSGAARETQYF
TRBV5-5	-	few	TRBJ1-2	TGTGCCAGCAGCTTGCCTTTCCTTGAGGGGAGCTACACCTTC	CASSLPFLEGSYTF
TRBV11-2	-	few	TRBJ2-7	TGTGCCAGCAGCTTAGATTCCCACGAGCAGTACTTC	CASSLDSHEQYF
TRBV7-8	TRBD2	many	TRBJ2-7	TGTGCCAGCAGCTTAACTGCCCTTGTACTAGCGGGGGGGCCGAGTGAGCAGTACTTC	CASSLTALVLAGGPSEQYF
TRBV6-1	-	many	TRBJ2-2	TGTGCCAGCAACCCGGGGGCAAATGGCGGGGAGCTGTTTTTT	CASNPGANGGELFF
TRBV3-1	-	few	TRBJ1-6	TGTGCCAGCAGCCCACAGGGTTATAATTCACCCCTCCACTTT	CASSPQGYNSPLHF
TRBV5-5	-	many	TRBJ1-2	TGTGCCAGCAGCCCGGGGACTGACCAGTTCGGGGGCTACACCTTC	CASSPGTDQFGGYTF
TRBV7-6	-	few	TRBJ2-1	TGTGCCAGCAGCTTAGAAACTAGCTATGAGCAGTTCTTC	CASSLETSYEQFF
TRBV11-1	TRBD1	many	TRBJ2-5	TGTGCCAGCAGCAACCGGGACAGGATCGGAGAGACCCAGTACTTC	CASSNRDRIGETQYF
TRBV29-1	-	many	TRBJ2-7	TGCAGCGTTGAAGAAAGGGATACCCTCTCCTACGAGCAGTACTTC	CSVEERDTLSYEQYF
TRBV5-6	-	many	TRBJ2-7	TGTGCCAGCAGCCCTTTACGCCCCCCCTACGAGCAGTACTTC	CASSPLRPPYEQYF
TRBV7-9	-	few	TRBJ2-7	TGTGCCAGCAGCCGTCAGGGCTTCGAGCAGTACTTC	CASSRQGFEQYF
TRBV4-3	-	many	TRBJ1-1	TGCGCCAGCAGCCAAGACCCGGGAGGGGACACTGAAGCTTTCTTT	CASSQDPGGDTEAFF
TRBV6-2/TRBV6-3	-	-	TRBJ2-1	TGTGCCAGCAGTTACAGTCAACCGGGGGCGAGCGAGCAGTTCTTC	CASSYSQPGASEQFF
TRBV6-1	-	many	TRBJ2-2	TGTGCCAGCAGTGCCGTGGGGACGATCGACACCGGGGAGCTGTTTTTT	CASSAVGTIDTGELFF
TRBV12-3/TRBV12-4	-	few	TRBJ2-3	TGTGCCAGCAGTTTTGGCGCCAGGCCTTCGTATTTT	CASSFGARPSYF
TRBV7-9	TRBD1	few	TRBJ2-6	TGTGCCAGCAGCTTGGGACAGCCCTTCTCTGGGGCCAACGTCCTGACTTTC	CASSLGQPFSGANVLTF
TRBV20-1	TRBD2	few	TRBJ2-1	TGCAGTGCTAGAGTGTTAGCGGGACCCTCCTACAATGAGCAGTTCTTC	CSARVLAGPSYNEQFF